Sequencing of this T cell receptor (beta chain) was carried out in a study of OX40 agonist ivuxolimab in advanced cancers. Study results and limitations: With doses of 0.1 to 3.0 mg/kg, CD4+ and CD8+ blood T cells had undergone clonal expansion by week 6. Compared with CD4+, CD8+ T cells on average had more expanded clones.

The method was immunoSEQ multiplex PCR; TCRdb's version includes in-frame clones alone and lacks a portion of them. The data hold tens of thousands of clones, with 70% to 90% observed a single time. Excluded were patients having autoimmune disease history or systemic immunosuppression. In its sample, this clone is medium-sized. Its antigen is as yet unknown. Germline trimming cut 3 bases from V and 1 base from J; bases unmatched to any gene: 1. From germline, CDR1 is MRHNA and CDR2 SNTAGT. The CDR3 is 15 amino acids. This specimen was CD4+ or CD8+ T cells sorted from blood, taken in a trial of the OX40 agonist ivuxolimab. The receptor was derived from an adult with an advanced solid tumor such as melanoma, head and neck, liver or kidney cancer. The J gene is TRBJ2-3, the V gene TRBV6-4, with TRBD2 identical over 10 bases. CDR3 coding DNA: TGTGCCAGCAGTGAGGGGACTAGCGGCACAGATACGCAGTATTTT. Translated: CASSEGTSGTDTQYF.